This T cell receptor (beta chain) was obtained from a study of T cells after yellow fever vaccination. Study-wide points: Repertoires sorted by FACS could include abundant clonotypes that are contaminants from the bulk population. Post-booster repertoires again held most primary-vaccination clones (roughly 96% CD4, over 80% CD8).

In the case of this clonotype: What it binds is not known. A much more abundant neighbour one base away suggests this may be a read error.

Each CDR3 protein gets one entry after TCRdb re-called the 5' RACE reads with MiXCR. The data contain 250,000 to 400,000 distinct CDR3 sequences, 3.5% to 5% of them singletons. Trimming at V came to 4 bases and at J to 5 bases, leaving 3 bases not matched to a gene. Germline loops: CDR1 SGHTA, CDR2 FQGNSA. The CDR3 is 13 amino acids. The specimen was PBMCs, collected 15 days after the yellow fever booster vaccination. The source is a man aged 18 to 29 who received the YFV17D yellow fever vaccine. J is TRBJ1-1 and V is TRBV7-2, with TRBD1 identical over 8 bases. In DNA, the CDR3 is TGTGCCAGCAGCTGGGACAGGAGGACTGAAGCTTTCTTT. It encodes CASSWDRRTEAFF.